Included here is one T cell receptor (beta chain) sequence, with context. This specimen comes from a study of blood T cell repertoires in COVID-19. For the study at large: COVID-19 samples collected from the United States, Italy and Spain covered acute and convalescent phases. Sample material is recorded as cDNA or gDNA derived from T cells, B-cell-depleted T cells, or PBMCs.

In the original analysis: Reference gene primer amplification gave estimated nucleated cell counts. The protocol was immunoSEQ multiplex PCR, while the TCRdb copy is restricted to in-frame clones and leaves out a portion. That table supplies the V and J calls and clone size; D and trimming were determined from the DNA. The data hold approximately 150,000 clones, with 75% to 85% observed a single time. From germline, CDR1 is WSHSY and CDR2 SAAADI. The ends lost 6 bases at V and 2 bases at J; junction bases unmatched: 3. This CDR3 has 14 residues. The receptor's source is a man between 60 and 75 years old with active or convalescent COVID-19. Material: peripheral blood. The V and J genes are TRBV10-2 and TRBJ1-1, with 10 bases aligning to TRBD1. CDR3 residues: CASRGQGTNTEAFF. In DNA, the CDR3 is TGCGCCAGCAGGGGACAGGGGACCAACACTGAAGCTTTCTTT.